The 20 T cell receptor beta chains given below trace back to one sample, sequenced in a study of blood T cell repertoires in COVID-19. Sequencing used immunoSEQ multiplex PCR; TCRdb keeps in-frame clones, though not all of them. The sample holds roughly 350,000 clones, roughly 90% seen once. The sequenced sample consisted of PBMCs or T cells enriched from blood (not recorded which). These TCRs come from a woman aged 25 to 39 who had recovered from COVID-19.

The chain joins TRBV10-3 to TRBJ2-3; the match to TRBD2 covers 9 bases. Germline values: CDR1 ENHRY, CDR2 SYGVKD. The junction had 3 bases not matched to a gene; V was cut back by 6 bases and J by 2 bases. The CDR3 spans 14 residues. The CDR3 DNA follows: TGTGCCATCAGGTCTAGCGGGACCACAGATACGCAGTATTTT. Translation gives CAIRSSGTTDTQYF.

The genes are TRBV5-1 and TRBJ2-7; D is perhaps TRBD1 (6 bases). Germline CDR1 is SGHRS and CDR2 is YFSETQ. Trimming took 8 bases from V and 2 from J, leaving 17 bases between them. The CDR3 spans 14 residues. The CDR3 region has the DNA TGCGCCAGTCACCCCGGGACATCAACCTACGAGCAGTACTTC. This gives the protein CASHPGTSTYEQYF.

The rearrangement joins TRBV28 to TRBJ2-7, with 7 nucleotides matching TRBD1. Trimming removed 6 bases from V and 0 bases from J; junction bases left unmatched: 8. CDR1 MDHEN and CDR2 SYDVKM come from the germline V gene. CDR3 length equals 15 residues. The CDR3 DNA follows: TGTGCCAGCAGCCCCGGGGACAGATACTCCTACGAGCAGTACTTC. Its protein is CASSPGDRYSYEQYF.

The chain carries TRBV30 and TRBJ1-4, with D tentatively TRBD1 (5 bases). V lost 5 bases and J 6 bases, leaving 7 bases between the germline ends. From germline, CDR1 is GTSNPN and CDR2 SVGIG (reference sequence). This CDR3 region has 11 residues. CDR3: CAWARDEKLFF. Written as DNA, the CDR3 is TGTGCCTGGGCCAGGGATGAAAAACTGTTTTTT.

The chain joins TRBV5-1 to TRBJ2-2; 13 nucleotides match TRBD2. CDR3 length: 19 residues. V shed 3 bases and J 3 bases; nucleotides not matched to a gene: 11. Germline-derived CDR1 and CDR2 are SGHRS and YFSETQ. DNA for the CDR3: TGCGCCAGCAGCTCCGGGACTAGCGGGACTGGGGGTTACACCGGGGAGCTGTTTTTT. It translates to CASSSGTSGTGGYTGELFF.

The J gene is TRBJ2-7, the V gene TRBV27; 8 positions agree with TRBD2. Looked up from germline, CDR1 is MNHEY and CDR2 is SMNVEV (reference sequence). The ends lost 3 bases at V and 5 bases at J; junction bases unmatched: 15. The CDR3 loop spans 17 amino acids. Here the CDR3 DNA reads TGTGCCAGCAGTTTCTCACGAGCGGGACTAGGATCAAACGAGCAGTACTTC. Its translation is CASSFSRAGLGSNEQYF.

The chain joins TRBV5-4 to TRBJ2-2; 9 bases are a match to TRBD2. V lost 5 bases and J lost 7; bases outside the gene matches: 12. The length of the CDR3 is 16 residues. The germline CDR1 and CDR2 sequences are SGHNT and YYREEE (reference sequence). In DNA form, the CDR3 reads TGTGCCAGCAGTGCCGGGCGGGGGGGCGATAGCGGGGAGCTGTTTTTT. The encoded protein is CASSAGRGGDSGELFF.

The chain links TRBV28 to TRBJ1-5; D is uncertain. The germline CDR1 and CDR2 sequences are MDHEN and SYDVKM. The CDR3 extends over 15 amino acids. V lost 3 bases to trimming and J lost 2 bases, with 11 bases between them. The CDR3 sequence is CASSLMRVGNQPQHF. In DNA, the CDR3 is TGTGCCAGCAGTTTGATGAGGGTAGGCAATCAGCCCCAGCATTTT.

For the CDR3, the DNA is TGTGCCAGTAGCACCCTAGGACAGGGACAAGAGACCCAGTACTTC. This gives the protein CASSTLGQGQETQYF. The V gene is TRBV19, the J gene TRBJ2-5; 8 positions agree with TRBD1. Germline lookup yields CDR1 LNHDA and CDR2 SQIVND (reference sequence). The V segment lost 6 bases and the J segment 2 bases; nucleotides outside the gene matches: 8. The CDR3 length is 15 residues.

DNA for the CDR3: TGTGCCAGCAGCTTTGAGCGGGCGTCCTACGAGCAGTACTTC. This sequence encodes CASSFERASYEQYF. The chain employs TRBV7-2 and TRBJ2-7, with D tentatively TRBD2 (6 bases). The germline V and J ends were trimmed by 3 bases and 1 base, with 10 bases remaining between them. The CDR3 is 14 amino acids. Germline V gene data show CDR1 as SGHTA and CDR2 as FQGNSA.

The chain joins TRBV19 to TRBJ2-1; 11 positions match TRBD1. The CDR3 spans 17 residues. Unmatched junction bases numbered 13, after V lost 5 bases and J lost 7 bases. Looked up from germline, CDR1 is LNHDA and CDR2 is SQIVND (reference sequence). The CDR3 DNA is TGTGCCAGTAGTGTGGACTCCGGGACAGGGGGACTGAATGAGCAGTTCTTC. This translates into CASSVDSGTGGLNEQFF.

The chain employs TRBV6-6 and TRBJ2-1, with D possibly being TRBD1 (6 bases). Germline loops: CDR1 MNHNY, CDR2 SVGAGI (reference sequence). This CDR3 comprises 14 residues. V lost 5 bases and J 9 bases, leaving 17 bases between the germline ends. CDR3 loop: CASSTGQGTGEQFF. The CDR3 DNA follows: TGTGCCAGCAGTACGGGACAAGGGACCGGTGAGCAGTTCTTC.

CDR3 residues: CASGTTSTDTQYF. In DNA form, the CDR3 reads TGTGCCAGTGGGACTACCAGCACAGATACGCAGTATTTT. The chain couples TRBV19 to TRBJ2-3; TRBD2 agrees at 7 bases. The germline V gene has CDR1 LNHDA and CDR2 SQIVND (reference sequence). The ends lost 8 bases at V and 0 bases at J; junction bases unmatched: 2. The CDR3 contains 13 residues.

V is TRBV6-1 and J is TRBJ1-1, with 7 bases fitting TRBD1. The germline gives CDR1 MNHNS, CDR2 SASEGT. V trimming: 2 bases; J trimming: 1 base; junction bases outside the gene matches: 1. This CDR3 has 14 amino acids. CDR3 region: CASSERGRNTEAFF. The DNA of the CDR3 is TGTGCCAGCAGTGAAAGGGGGCGGAACACTGAAGCTTTCTTT.

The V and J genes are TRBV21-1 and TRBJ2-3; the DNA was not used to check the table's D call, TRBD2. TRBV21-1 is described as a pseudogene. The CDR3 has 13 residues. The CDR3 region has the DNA TGTGCCAGCAGCAAAGGCGGGAAAGATACGCAGTATTTT. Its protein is CASSKGGKDTQYF.

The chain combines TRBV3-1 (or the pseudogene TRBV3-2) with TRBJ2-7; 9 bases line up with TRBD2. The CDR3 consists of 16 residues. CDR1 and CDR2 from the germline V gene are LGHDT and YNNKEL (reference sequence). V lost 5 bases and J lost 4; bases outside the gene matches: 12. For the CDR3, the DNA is TGTGCCAGCAGCTCTCCCGCCTTACTAGCGGGTTACGAGCAGTACTTC. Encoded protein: CASSSPALLAGYEQYF.

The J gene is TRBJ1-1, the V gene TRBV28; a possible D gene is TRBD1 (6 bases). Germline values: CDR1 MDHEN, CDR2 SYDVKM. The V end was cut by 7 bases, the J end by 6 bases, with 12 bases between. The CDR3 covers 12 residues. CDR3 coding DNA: TGTGCCAGCAACGCAGGGGTCCCTGAAGCTTTCTTT. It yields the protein CASNAGVPEAFF.

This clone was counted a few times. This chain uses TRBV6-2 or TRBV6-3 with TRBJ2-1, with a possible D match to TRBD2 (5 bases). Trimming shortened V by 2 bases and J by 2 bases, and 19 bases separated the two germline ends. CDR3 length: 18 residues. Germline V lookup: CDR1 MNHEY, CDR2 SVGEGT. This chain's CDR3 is CASSYPSLRTRAYNEQFF. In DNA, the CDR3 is TGTGCCAGCAGTTACCCGTCGTTGAGGACTCGAGCCTACAATGAGCAGTTCTTC.

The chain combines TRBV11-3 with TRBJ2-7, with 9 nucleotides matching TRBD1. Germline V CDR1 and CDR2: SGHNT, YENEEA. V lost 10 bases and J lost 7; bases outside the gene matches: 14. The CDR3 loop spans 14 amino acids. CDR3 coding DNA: TGTGCCATCTCCCCGGGACAGGGCGTAGGAGAGCAGTACTTC. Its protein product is CAISPGQGVGEQYF.

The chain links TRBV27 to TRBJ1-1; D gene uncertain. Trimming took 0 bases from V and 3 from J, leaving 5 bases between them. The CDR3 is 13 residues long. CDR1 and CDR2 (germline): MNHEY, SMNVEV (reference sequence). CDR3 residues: CASSLSSDTEAFF. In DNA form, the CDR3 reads TGTGCCAGCAGTTTATCGTCGGACACTGAAGCTTTCTTT.